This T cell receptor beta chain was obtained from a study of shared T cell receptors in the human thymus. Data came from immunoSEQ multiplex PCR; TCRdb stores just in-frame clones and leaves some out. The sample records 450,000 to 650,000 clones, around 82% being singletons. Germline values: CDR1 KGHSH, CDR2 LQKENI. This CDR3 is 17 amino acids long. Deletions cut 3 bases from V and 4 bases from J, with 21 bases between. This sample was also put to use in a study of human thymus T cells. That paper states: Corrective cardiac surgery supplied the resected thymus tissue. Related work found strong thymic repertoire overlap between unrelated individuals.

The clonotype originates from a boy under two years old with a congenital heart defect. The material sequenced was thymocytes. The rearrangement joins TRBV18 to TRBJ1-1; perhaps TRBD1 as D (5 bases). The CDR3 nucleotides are TGTGCCAGCTCACCGGGCCAGGGTGGGAAGTTGACCACTGAAGCTTTCTTT. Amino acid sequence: CASSPGQGGKLTTEAFF.